The 5 T cell receptor beta chains below were found in one sample sequenced in a study of vaccination and CD4 T cells after COVID-19. Their specific antigens are unknown. The Oncomine TCR Beta short-read assay generated sequence data from the DNA of cultured CD4+ T cells. TCRdb used MiXCR to reprocess the PCR reads, holding one entry per CDR3 protein. The table includes over 25,000 distinct CDR3 sequences, about 66% detected once. Treatment in this sample: 10-day PBMC culture with coronavirus spike peptide pools or control peptides (ViraFEST assay). Sequencing used CD4+ T cells from blood, cultured in vitro, obtained after SARS-CoV-2 vaccination. The receptors were gathered from a human donor who received a COVID-19 vaccine.

The chain carries TRBV12-5 and TRBJ1-1, with D hard to call. Germline V gives CDR1 LGHNT, CDR2 FRNRAP. V shed 1 base and J shed 1 base, with 10 bases lying between them. The CDR3 covers 15 residues. The CDR3 DNA is TGTGCTAGTGGTTTGGCCCTGACGACGAACACTGAAGCTTTCTTT. This codes for CASGLALTTNTEAFF.

The chain has TRBV6-1 and TRBJ1-1; D not certain. CDR3 size: 13 residues. Between the trimmed V and J ends, which lost 8 bases and 0 bases, there was a span of 10 bases. Germline loops: CDR1 MNHNS, CDR2 SASEGT. Here the CDR3 reads CASHRGMNTEAFF. CDR3 DNA sequence: TGTGCCAGCCATCGAGGGATGAACACTGAAGCTTTCTTT.

The gene calls are TRBV11-3 and TRBJ1-6; 7 bases align to TRBD1. The CDR3 is 15 amino acids. Germline CDR1 and CDR2: SGHNT and YENEEA. The V gene end was trimmed by 5 bases and the J gene end by 7 bases; junction bases not matched to a gene: 8. In DNA form, the CDR3 reads TGTGCCAGCAGCCCCGGAGGGGGCAGGAATTCACCCCTCCACTTT. Its translation: CASSPGGGRNSPLHF.

V gene TRBV2 combines with J gene TRBJ1-2, with TRBD1 matching 7 bases. The CDR3 extends over 14 amino acids. Germline assignment: CDR1 SNHLY and CDR2 FYNNEI. J gave up 5 bases and V 5 bases, and 8 bases lay outside the gene matches. This CDR3 is CASSKGGSGYGYTF. The CDR3 nucleotides read TGTGCCAGCAGTAAAGGGGGCTCAGGGTATGGCTACACCTTC. The full variable domain, rest sourced from reference TRBV2 and TRBJ1-2, is EPEVTQTPSHQVTQMGQEVILRCVPISNHLYFYWYRQILGQKVEFLVSFYNNEISEKSEIFDDQFSVERPDGSNFTLKIRSTKLEDSAMYFCASSKGGSGYGYTFGSGTRLTVV.

The rearrangement uses TRBV9 and TRBJ2-7, with 10 bases lining up with TRBD2. The V gene end was trimmed by 0 bases and the J gene end by 3 bases; junction bases not matched to a gene: 6. CDR3 length: 16 amino acids. Germline V gene lookup returns CDR1 SGDLS and CDR2 YYNGEE. CDR3 DNA sequence: TGTGCCAGCAGCGTAGGGATCACTAGCGGGAACTACGAGCAGTACTTC. It is translated as CASSVGITSGNYEQYF. Combining the CDR3 with reference TRBV9 and TRBJ2-7 gives the whole variable domain DSGVTQTPKHLITATGQRVTLRCSPRSGDLSVYWYQQSLDQGLQFLIQYYNGEERAKGNILERFSAQQFPDLHSELNLSSLELGDSALYFCASSVGITSGNYEQYFGPGTRLTVT.